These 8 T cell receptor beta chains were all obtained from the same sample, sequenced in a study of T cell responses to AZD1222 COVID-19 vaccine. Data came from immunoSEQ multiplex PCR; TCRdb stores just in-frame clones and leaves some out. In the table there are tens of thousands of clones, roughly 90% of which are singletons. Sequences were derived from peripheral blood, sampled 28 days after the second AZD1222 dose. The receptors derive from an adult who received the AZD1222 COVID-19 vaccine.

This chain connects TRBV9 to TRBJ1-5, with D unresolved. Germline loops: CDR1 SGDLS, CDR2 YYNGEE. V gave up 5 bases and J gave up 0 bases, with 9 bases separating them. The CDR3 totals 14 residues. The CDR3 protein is CASSAQDSNQPQHF. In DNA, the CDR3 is TGTGCCAGCAGTGCTCAGGATAGCAATCAGCCCCAGCATTTT.

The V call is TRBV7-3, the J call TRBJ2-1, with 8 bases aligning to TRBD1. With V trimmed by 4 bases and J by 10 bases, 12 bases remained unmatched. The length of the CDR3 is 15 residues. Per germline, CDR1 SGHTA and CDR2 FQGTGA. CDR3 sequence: CASSSQTGAASEQFF. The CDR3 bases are TGTGCCAGCAGCTCTCAGACAGGGGCAGCATCCGAGCAGTTCTTC.

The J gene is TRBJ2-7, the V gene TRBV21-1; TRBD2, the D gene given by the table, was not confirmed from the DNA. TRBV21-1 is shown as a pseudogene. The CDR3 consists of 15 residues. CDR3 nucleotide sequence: TGTGCCAGCAGCGAACCCCCTAGACGAGGCTACGAGCAGTACTTC. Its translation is CASSEPPRRGYEQYF.

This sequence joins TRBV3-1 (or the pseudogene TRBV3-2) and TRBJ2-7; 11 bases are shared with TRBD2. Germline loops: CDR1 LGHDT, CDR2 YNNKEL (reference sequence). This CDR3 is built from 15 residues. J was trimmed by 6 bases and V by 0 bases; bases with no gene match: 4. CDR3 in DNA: TGTGCCAGCAGCCAAGAGACTAGCGGGATCCGCGAGCAGTACTTC. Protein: CASSQETSGIREQYF.

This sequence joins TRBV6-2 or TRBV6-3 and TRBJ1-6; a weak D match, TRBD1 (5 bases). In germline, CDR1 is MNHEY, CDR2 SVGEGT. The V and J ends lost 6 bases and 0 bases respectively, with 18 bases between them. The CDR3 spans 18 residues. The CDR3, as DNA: TGTGCCAGCAGCAACCGAGAGGGGATAGGCTCCTATAATTCACCCCTCCACTTT. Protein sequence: CASSNREGIGSYNSPLHF.

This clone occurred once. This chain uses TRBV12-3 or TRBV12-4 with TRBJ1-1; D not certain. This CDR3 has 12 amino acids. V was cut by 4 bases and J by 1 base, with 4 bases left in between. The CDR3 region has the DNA TGTGCCAGCAGTTGGGGGAACACTGAAGCTTTCTTT. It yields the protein CASSWGNTEAFF.

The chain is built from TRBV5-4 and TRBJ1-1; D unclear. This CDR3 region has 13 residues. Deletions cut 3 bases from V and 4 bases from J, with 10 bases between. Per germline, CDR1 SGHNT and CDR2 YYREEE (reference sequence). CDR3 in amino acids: CASSSERVTEAFF. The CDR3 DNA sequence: TGTGCCAGCAGCTCGGAGAGGGTCACTGAAGCTTTCTTT.

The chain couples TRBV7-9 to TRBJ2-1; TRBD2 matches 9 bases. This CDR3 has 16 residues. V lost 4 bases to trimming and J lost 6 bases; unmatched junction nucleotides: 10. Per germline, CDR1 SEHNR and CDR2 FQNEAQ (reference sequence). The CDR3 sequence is CASSSIAGVLANEQFF. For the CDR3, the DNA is TGTGCCAGCAGCTCTATAGCGGGAGTCCTTGCCAATGAGCAGTTCTTC. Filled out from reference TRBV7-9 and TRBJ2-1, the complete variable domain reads DTGVSQNPRHKITKRGQNVTFRCDPISEHNRLYWYRQTLGQGPEFLTYFQNEAQLEKSRLLSDRFSAERPKGSFSTLEIQRTEQGDSAMYLCASSSIAGVLANEQFFGPGTRLTVL.